Presented here are 8 T cell receptor beta chains from one specimen sequenced in a study of technical replicates of blood from a handful of donors. The data were produced by immunoSEQ multiplex PCR, yet TCRdb's version contains in-frame clones alone and is incomplete. The sample contains almost 90,000 clones, 95% of which appear only once. Sequencing used T cells isolated from PBMCs. These receptor sequences come from a human donor in good health.

The chain is built from TRBV5-1 and TRBJ2-3, with 11 bases identical to TRBD2. Trimming took 5 bases from V and 0 from J; bases not matched to a gene: 5. Germline loops: CDR1 SGHRS, CDR2 YFSETQ. The CDR3 consists of 16 residues. The CDR3 DNA is TGCGCCAGCAGTAGCGGGAGGGCCCCTAGCACAGATACGCAGTATTTT. The encoded protein is CASSSGRAPSTDTQYF.

The V call is TRBV4-1, the J call TRBJ2-3; no definite D call. V was pared by 0 bases and J by 3 bases, with 4 bases between. The CDR3 has 13 residues. Germline assignment: CDR1 MGHRA and CDR2 YSYEKL. Here the CDR3 DNA reads TGCGCCAGCAGCCAAGAACTTACAGATACGCAGTATTTT. This encodes CASSQELTDTQYF.

The chain combines TRBV25-1 with TRBJ1-1, with D perhaps TRBD1 (6 bases). Germline-derived CDR1 and CDR2 are MGHDK and SYGVNS. The CDR3 covers 14 residues. Trimming pared 6 bases from V and 2 bases from J, leaving 13 bases between. The CDR3 reads CASSATGPNTEAFF. CDR3 DNA: TGTGCCAGCAGCGCTACAGGGCCTAACACTGAAGCTTTCTTT.

This sequence joins TRBV9 and TRBJ2-1, with D perhaps matching TRBD2 (6 bases). The V gene lost 1 base and the J gene lost 3 bases, with 11 bases spanning the gap. Germline CDR1 is SGDLS and CDR2 is YYNGEE. The CDR3 has 15 amino acids. CDR3: CASSVSGDLYNEQFF. The CDR3 coding sequence is TGTGCCAGCAGCGTATCGGGGGACCTCTACAATGAGCAGTTCTTC.

V gene TRBV13 combines with J gene TRBJ2-1; 9 nucleotides match TRBD1. Germline V CDR1 and CDR2: PRHDT, FYEKMQ (reference sequence). Trimming took 5 bases from V and 9 from J; bases not matched to a gene: 11. This CDR3 is built from 15 residues. This CDR3 is CASSHIGTGRVEQFF. CDR3 nucleotides: TGTGCCAGCAGCCATATCGGGACAGGGAGGGTTGAGCAGTTCTTC. Using reference TRBV13 and TRBJ2-1 for the parts outside the CDR3, the full variable domain is AAGVIQSPRHLIKEKRETATLKCYPIPRHDTVYWYQQGPGQDPQFLISFYEKMQSDKGSIPDRFSAQQFSDYHSELNMSSLELGDSALYFCASSHIGTGRVEQFFGPGTRLTVL.

The sample holds one count of this clone. The chain combines TRBV7-8 with TRBJ2-2; TRBD2 matches 7 bases. The CDR3 totals 13 residues. The V and J ends lost 4 bases and 7 bases, in that order; junction bases with no gene match: 3. Germline V gene lookup returns CDR1 SGHVS and CDR2 FQNEAQ. The CDR3 spells CASSSLASGELFF. In DNA, the CDR3 is TGTGCCAGCAGCTCACTAGCGAGCGGGGAGCTGTTTTTT.

This chain connects TRBV30 to TRBJ1-1; possible D gene TRBD1, 5 bases. V lost 2 bases and J 0 bases, leaving 10 bases between the germline ends. The germline V gene has CDR1 GTSNPN and CDR2 SVGIG (reference sequence). This CDR3 is built from 14 residues. CDR3 in DNA: TGTGCCTGGAGTCCGGGACTGTTGAACACTGAAGCTTTCTTT. Translated: CAWSPGLLNTEAFF.

J is TRBJ1-2 and V is TRBV7-9; no clear D. Germline values: CDR1 SEHNR, CDR2 FQNEAQ (reference sequence). This CDR3 has 13 residues. V lost 3 bases and J 3 bases, leaving 8 bases between the germline ends. CDR3 sequence: CASSFGSDYGYTF. CDR3 DNA: TGTGCCAGCAGCTTCGGGAGTGACTATGGCTACACCTTC.